These 26 T cell receptor beta chains were sequenced from one sample in a study of T cell changes during pregnancy in multiple sclerosis. The assay was immunoSEQ multiplex PCR, and TCRdb's table has in-frame clones only and misses some. The sample holds around 32,000 clones, 91% seen once. The sample in question was CD8+ T cells from peripheral blood mononuclear cells, obtained in the second trimester of pregnancy. These receptors were collected from a female donor in good health, enrolled as a control in a pregnancy study.

This chain joins TRBV6-5 and TRBJ1-2; the match to TRBD1 covers 8 bases. The V segment lost 5 bases and the J segment 2 bases; nucleotides outside the gene matches: 4. CDR3 size: 14 residues. CDR1 and CDR2 from the germline V gene are MNHEY and SVGAGI. Here the CDR3 DNA reads TGTGCCAGCAGTGCCGACAGGGGCAACTATGGCTACACCTTC. This sequence encodes CASSADRGNYGYTF.

V is TRBV5-1 and J is TRBJ2-2, with D uncertain. V was trimmed by 2 bases and J by 4 bases, leaving 9 bases between them. Germline V gene lookup returns CDR1 SGHRS and CDR2 YFSETQ. The CDR3 consists of 14 residues. CDR3 residues: CASSLETPTGELFF. CDR3 in DNA: TGCGCCAGCAGCTTAGAGACACCCACCGGGGAGCTGTTTTTT.

This chain uses TRBV12-5 with TRBJ1-4; tentatively, D is TRBD1 (6 bases). CDR3 length: 14 amino acids. Germline V gene lookup returns CDR1 LGHNT and CDR2 FRNRAP. Trimming removed 5 bases at V and 8 bases at J, with 15 bases between. The CDR3 DNA is TGTGCTAGTGGTCTCGGGGGGCCCGAGGAAAAACTGTTTTTT. Its translation is CASGLGGPEEKLFF.

The V and J genes are TRBV5-6 and TRBJ1-1, with a weak D call TRBD1 (5 bases). Germline V gene data show CDR1 as SGHDT and CDR2 as YYEEEE. The CDR3 is 16 residues long. Trimming took off 4 bases at V and 1 base at J, with 17 bases between the two ends. CDR3 protein: CASSAGTGLGNTEAFF. For the CDR3, the DNA is TGTGCCAGCAGCGCCGGGACTGGGCTAGGGAACACTGAAGCTTTCTTT.

The genes are TRBV5-1 and TRBJ1-1; D not certain. From germline, CDR1 is SGHRS and CDR2 YFSETQ. V gave up 2 bases and J gave up 3 bases, with 8 bases separating them. The CDR3 runs to 13 residues. The CDR3 protein is CASSFRQDTEAFF. The DNA of the CDR3 is TGCGCCAGCAGCTTCCGGCAGGACACTGAAGCTTTCTTT.

The chain carries TRBV4-2 and TRBJ2-2; TRBD2 matches at 7 bases. Germline V gene lookup returns CDR1 LGHNA and CDR2 YNFKEQ. This CDR3 region has 16 residues. Trimming took 4 bases from V and 7 from J; bases not matched to a gene: 12. Here the CDR3 reads CASSRIGGGGNGELFF. CDR3 bases: TGTGCCAGCAGCCGGATAGGTGGGGGAGGGAACGGGGAGCTGTTTTTT.

The chain carries TRBV6-1 and TRBJ1-5; D might be TRBD1 (6 bases). Germline CDR1 reads MNHNS; CDR2 reads SASEGT. The CDR3 loop spans 15 amino acids. Trimming left V 6 bases short and J 2 bases short, with 14 bases between. This CDR3 is CASSSDRLGNQPQHF. For the CDR3, the DNA is TGTGCCAGCAGCTCCGACAGGTTAGGCAATCAGCCCCAGCATTTT.

The J gene is TRBJ1-1, the V gene TRBV7-2, with D hard to call. The germline V gene encodes CDR1 SGHTA and CDR2 FQGNSA. This CDR3 spans 14 amino acids. Trimming left V 5 bases short and J 8 bases short, with 18 bases between. The CDR3 here is CASSAETAAREAFF. CDR3 nucleotide sequence: TGTGCCAGCAGCGCAGAGACGGCTGCCAGGGAAGCTTTCTTT.

The count of this clone is one. The genes are TRBV5-6 and TRBJ1-2; 7 nucleotides match TRBD1. V was clipped by 5 bases and J by 5 bases; unmatched bases: 12. Germline V lookup: CDR1 SGHDT, CDR2 YYEEEE. CDR3 length: 15 amino acids. The DNA for the CDR3 is TGTGCCAGCAGGGACCGAAGACAGGGTTTGTATGGCTACACCTTC. This sequence encodes CASRDRRQGLYGYTF.

The chain combines TRBV30 with TRBJ1-5; 11 bases match TRBD1. Germline CDR1 GTSNPN, CDR2 SVGIG (reference sequence). Losses at the gene ends were 3 bases for V and 5 bases for J; bases not matched to a gene: 6. The length of the CDR3 is 15 residues. CDR3 in amino acids: CAWSEGQGVDQPQHF. In DNA form, the CDR3 reads TGTGCCTGGAGCGAGGGACAGGGGGTCGATCAGCCCCAGCATTTT. The entire variable domain, with the rest obtained from reference TRBV30 and TRBJ1-5, is as follows: SQTIHQWPATLVQPVGSPLSLECTVEGTSNPNLYWYRQAAGRGLQLLFYSVGIGQISSEVPQNLSASRPQDRQFILSSKKLLLSDSGFYLCAWSEGQGVDQPQHFGDGTRLSIL.

This sequence joins TRBV7-9 and TRBJ1-2, with TRBD1 matching 7 bases. V was clipped by 4 bases and J by 6 bases; unmatched bases: 5. There are 13 residues in the CDR3. Germline V gene sequence: CDR1 SEHNR, CDR2 FQNEAQ (reference sequence). The CDR3 nucleotides are TGTGCCAGCAGCTGGAGGACAGGAGATGGCTACACCTTC. Amino acids: CASSWRTGDGYTF.

The chain combines TRBV4-3 with TRBJ1-5, with a tentative D call TRBD1 (5 bases). CDR3 length: 15 amino acids. V gave up 4 bases and J gave up 5 bases, with 15 bases separating them. Germline V lookup: CDR1 LGHNA, CDR2 YSLEER. This CDR3 reads CASSPYQGEDQPQHF. CDR3 sequence (DNA): TGCGCCAGCAGCCCGTACCAGGGTGAGGATCAGCCCCAGCATTTT.

This clone was seen only once. V and J are TRBV2 and TRBJ1-1; 8 positions match TRBD1. In germline, CDR1 is SNHLY, CDR2 FYNNEI. Trimming removed 0 bases from V and 2 bases from J; junction bases left unmatched: 11. This CDR3 contains 18 residues. In nucleotides, the CDR3 is TGTGCCAGCAGTGAAGCGCTTCCACAGGGGGGTCCAAACACTGAAGCTTTCTTT. Translated: CASSEALPQGGPNTEAFF.

The chain couples TRBV4-2 to TRBJ2-3; 12 positions match TRBD2. The CDR3 is made up of 19 amino acids. The V gene end was trimmed by 4 bases and the J gene end by 3 bases; junction bases not matched to a gene: 14. Germline loops: CDR1 LGHNA, CDR2 YNFKEQ. The CDR3 bases are TGTGCCAGCAGCCTTAGGACTAGCGGGGCGGTCTTGTGGACAGATACGCAGTATTTT. Its protein is CASSLRTSGAVLWTDTQYF.

The chain employs TRBV4-3 and TRBJ2-1; 8 nucleotides match TRBD2. This CDR3 is built from 17 residues. With V trimmed by 0 bases and J by 2 bases, 6 bases remained unmatched. Per the germline V gene, CDR1 is LGHNA and CDR2 is YSLEER. The CDR3 DNA sequence: TGCGCCAGCAGCCAAGATCCCGGGCGGGGGGCCTACAATGAGCAGTTCTTC. This encodes CASSQDPGRGAYNEQFF.

Turning to this clone: This sample includes further DNA sequences coding for the same CDR3. The genes are TRBV5-6 and TRBJ2-7; 9 nucleotides match TRBD1. Germline CDR1 reads SGHDT; CDR2 reads YYEEEE. V shed 2 bases, J shed 3 bases, and the junction held 3 bases outside the gene matches. The CDR3 has 14 residues. CDR3 loop: CASSFPGQGYEQYF. The CDR3 coding sequence is TGTGCCAGCAGCTTTCCGGGACAGGGCTACGAGCAGTACTTC.

The J gene is TRBJ2-7, the V gene TRBV5-6; 7 bases map to TRBD2. The CDR3 sequence is 15 residues long. Germline trimming cut 6 bases from V and 4 bases from J; bases unmatched to any gene: 13. Looked up from germline, CDR1 is SGHDT and CDR2 is YYEEEE. The CDR3 nucleotides are TGTGCCAGCACCTTTCGTCAGGGAGGGGAGTACGAGCAGTACTTC. This gives the protein CASTFRQGGEYEQYF.

The chain has TRBV6-5 and TRBJ2-7; 7 nucleotides match TRBD2. V was pared by 11 bases and J by 6 bases, with 13 bases of the junction left unmatched. Germline assignment: CDR1 MNHEY and CDR2 SVGAGI. The CDR3 has 13 residues. CDR3 coding DNA: TGTGCCTATTCCCTAGGGAGGGAGGGCGAGCAGTACTTC. Its protein is CAYSLGREGEQYF.

The CDR3 DNA sequence: TGTGCCTGGAGTGTAACCATATATGGCCGATTAGAGACCCAGTACTTC. This codes for CAWSVTIYGRLETQYF. The rearrangement links TRBV30 to TRBJ2-5; D gene unclear. The CDR3 is 16 amino acids. V was shortened by 0 bases and J by 4 bases, with 18 bases between the two germline ends. The germline V gene encodes CDR1 GTSNPN and CDR2 SVGIG (reference sequence).

This chain uses TRBV5-4 with TRBJ2-7; D possibly corresponds to TRBD1 (6 bases). The CDR3 extends over 14 amino acids. Germline CDR1 reads SGHNT; CDR2 reads YYREEE (reference sequence). V lost 1 base and J 2 bases, leaving 10 bases between the germline ends. The CDR3, as DNA: TGTGCCAGCAGCTTGAGGGACAAGACCTACGAGCAGTACTTC. This sequence encodes CASSLRDKTYEQYF.

The count of this clone is one. The chain uses TRBV7-2 and TRBJ1-1; D is undetermined. The CDR3 length is 13 residues. Germline V gene lookup returns CDR1 SGHTA and CDR2 FQGNSA. V was clipped by 1 base and J by 6 bases, with 9 bases between them. The CDR3: CASSLVSVAEAFF. As DNA, the CDR3 is TGTGCCAGCAGCTTAGTATCGGTCGCTGAAGCTTTCTTT.

The chain combines TRBV19 with TRBJ1-4; D ambiguous. Germline CDR1 is LNHDA and CDR2 is SQIVND (reference sequence). Deletions cut 3 bases from V and 0 bases from J, with 17 bases between. This CDR3 contains 18 residues. DNA of the CDR3: TGTGCCAGTAGTATCTACGGGGTAAGGGTCGCAACTAATGAAAAACTGTTTTTT. Its translation is CASSIYGVRVATNEKLFF.

This chain connects TRBV5-8 to TRBJ2-1; D possibly corresponds to TRBD1 (5 bases). V lost 3 bases and J 2 bases, leaving 12 bases between the germline ends. The germline gives CDR1 SGHTS, CDR2 YDEGEE. The length of the CDR3 is 15 residues. CDR3 nucleotides: TGTGCCAGCAGCTCCAGGGTCCCCCCCTACAATGAGCAGTTCTTC. Translating gives CASSSRVPPYNEQFF.

V gene TRBV2 combines with J gene TRBJ2-7; possible D gene TRBD1, 6 bases. CDR1 SNHLY and CDR2 FYNNEI come from the germline V gene. The CDR3 runs to 14 residues. Deletions cut 3 bases from V and 5 bases from J, with 14 bases between. CDR3 amino acids: CASSEGQGLDEQYF. CDR3 coding DNA: TGTGCCAGCAGTGAGGGTCAGGGGTTGGACGAGCAGTACTTC.

This chain joins TRBV7-9 and TRBJ2-2, with D unclear. The CDR3 extends over 17 amino acids. The germline V gene has CDR1 SEHNR and CDR2 FQNEAQ (reference sequence). The V gene lost 6 bases and the J gene lost 3 bases, with 20 bases spanning the gap. CDR3 nucleotides: TGTGCCAGCAGACAAGACACGCGATGGTCCCACACCGGGGAGCTGTTTTTT. The encoded protein is CASRQDTRWSHTGELFF.

The V and J genes are TRBV6-5 and TRBJ2-7; 12 positions agree with TRBD2. The CDR3 is 15 amino acids. Germline V CDR1 and CDR2: MNHEY, SVGAGI. With V trimmed by 5 bases and J by 3 bases, 5 bases remained unmatched. The CDR3 region has the DNA TGTGCCAGCAGTGCCACTAGCGGGGGGTACTACGAGCAGTACTTC. Its translation: CASSATSGGYYEQYF.